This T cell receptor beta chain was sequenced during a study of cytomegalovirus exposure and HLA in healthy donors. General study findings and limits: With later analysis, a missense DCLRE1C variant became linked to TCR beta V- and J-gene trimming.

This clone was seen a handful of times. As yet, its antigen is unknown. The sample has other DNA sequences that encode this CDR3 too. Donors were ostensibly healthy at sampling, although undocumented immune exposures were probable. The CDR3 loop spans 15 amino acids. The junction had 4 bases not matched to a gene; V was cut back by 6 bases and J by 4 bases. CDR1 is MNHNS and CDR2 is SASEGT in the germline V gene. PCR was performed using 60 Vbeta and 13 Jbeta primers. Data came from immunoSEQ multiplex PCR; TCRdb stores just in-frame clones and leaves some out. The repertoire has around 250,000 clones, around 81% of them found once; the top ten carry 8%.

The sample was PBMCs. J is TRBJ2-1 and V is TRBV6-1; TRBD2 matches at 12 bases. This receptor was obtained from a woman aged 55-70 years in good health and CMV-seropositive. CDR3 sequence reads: CASSLTSGGYNEQFF. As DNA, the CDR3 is TGTGCCAGCAGCCTGACTAGCGGGGGTTACAATGAGCAGTTCTTC.